This T cell receptor (beta chain) was captured by sequencing in a study of beta chain features in type 1 diabetes. At the level of the study: Examination covered 100 million to 140 million sorted cells spanning all samples. Overall study results and limits: Patients with type 1 diabetes showed fewer VDJ junction insertions and more deletions. Among patients, naive, central memory and Treg TCRB repertoires appeared more similar than among healthy donors.

Notes on this clone: Its target is unknown.

The CDR3 sequence is 13 residues long. V gave up 6 bases and J gave up 4 bases; unmatched junction bases: 6. CDR1 and CDR2 (germline): SQVTM, ANQGSEA. It was via CD45RO/CCR7/CD25/CD127/CD95/CD27 that CD4+ naive, central memory, regulatory and stem cell-like memory cells were sorted. Expressed TCRB transcripts were sequenced, since all the RNA that had been isolated was reverse transcribed. This table comes from immunoSEQ multiplex PCR, and its TCRdb copy is limited to in-frame clones, with some not included. The sample includes hundreds of thousands of clones, about 17% of them seen just once. What was sequenced was naive CD4+ T cells from blood. The V call is TRBV29-1, the J call TRBJ2-7; 10 nucleotides align to TRBD1. The TCR sequence derives from a woman aged 18-29 years in good health. In DNA, the CDR3 is TGCAGCGTGGGAGGACAGGGGGAATACGAGCAGTACTTC. It yields the protein CSVGGQGEYEQYF.